This T cell receptor beta chain was identified during a study of blood T cell repertoires in COVID-19. CDR3 length: 12 residues. From germline, CDR1 is LNHDA and CDR2 SQIVND (reference sequence). V was cut by 5 bases and J by 8 bases, with 12 bases left in between. Only in-frame clones appear in the TCRdb table, and some are missing; sequencing was by immunoSEQ multiplex PCR. Here the sample spans under 400,000 clones, approximately 89% being singletons. The receptor's source is a woman in her thirties with COVID-19, enrolled during active disease. V is TRBV19 and J is TRBJ1-2; D perhaps matches TRBD1 (6 bases). The sequenced material came from peripheral blood. The CDR3 DNA is TGTGCCAGTAGTGCGACAGGCCGAGGCTACACCTTC. Translating gives CASSATGRGYTF.